The source of this T cell receptor beta chain is a study of blood T cell repertoires in COVID-19. Germline lookup yields CDR1 SGHRS and CDR2 YFSETQ. CDR3 length: 16 amino acids. Deletions cut 4 bases from V and 1 base from J, with 15 bases between. Data came from immunoSEQ multiplex PCR; TCRdb stores just in-frame clones and leaves some out. The data hold around 280,000 clones, with about 89% observed a single time. The chain links TRBV5-1 to TRBJ1-3; D may be TRBD1 (6 bases). The sample taken for sequencing was PBMCs or T cells enriched from blood (not recorded which). The clonotype comes from a woman aged 40 to 49 who had recovered from COVID-19. As DNA, the CDR3 is TGCGCCAGCAGCCCCGCGGGGGCCCATTCTGGAAACACCATATATTTT. Translation gives CASSPAGAHSGNTIYF.